A selection of T cell receptor beta chains follows, all from one sample in a study of blood T cell repertoires in COVID-19. Libraries were prepared by immunoSEQ multiplex PCR; TCRdb keeps only in-frame clonotypes and omits some of them. The sample consists of nearly 200,000 clones, around 81% of them appearing once. The source material was PBMCs or T cells enriched from blood (not recorded which). The receptor set was obtained from a man aged 40-55 years who had recovered from COVID-19. CDR3s include the opening cysteine and the closing phenylalanine or tryptophan. The D gene is left open where the match is weak. A clone size is listed for some rows: how often the clone was seen (once, few, many), or a class if it is expanded.

clone_size j_call cdr3_length v_call d_call cdr3_aa cdr3_nt
. TRBJ1-2 14 TRBV28 TRBD1 CASGGQGLHYGYTF TGTGCCAGCGGGGGACAGGGTCTTCACTATGGCTACACCTTC
once TRBJ1-2 15 TRBV7-8 TRBD1 CASSLVDRGGYGYTF TGTGCCAGCAGCTTAGTTGACAGGGGCGGGTATGGCTACACCTTC
. TRBJ1-2 16 TRBV2 . CASSGASGGAGIGYTF TGTGCCAGCAGTGGAGCATCTGGGGGCGCTGGGATTGGCTACACCTTC
. TRBJ2-7 13 TRBV5-6 . CASTRRQTYEQYF TGTGCCAGCACCCGGAGGCAGACCTACGAGCAGTACTTC
. TRBJ1-2 13 TRBV12-3/TRBV12-4 TRBD1 CASSPRGRQGYTF TGTGCCAGCAGCCCCAGGGGGCGACAGGGCTACACCTTC
once TRBJ1-2 15 TRBV27 . CASSLSGGNGYGYTF TGTGCCAGCAGTTTATCGGGGGGAAATGGCTATGGCTACACCTTC
few TRBJ2-3 16 TRBV6-6 TRBD2 CASSRRGGMLGDTQYF TGTGCCAGCAGTCGACGGGGGGGCATGTTGGGAGATACGCAGTATTTT
few TRBJ2-5 16 TRBV4-2 TRBD2 CASSSGTSSPQGTQYF TGTGCCAGCAGCTCCGGGACTAGCTCACCGCAGGGGACCCAGTACTTC
. TRBJ1-2 14 TRBV7-2 TRBD1 CASSLNRGRYGYTF TGTGCCAGCAGCTTAAACAGGGGACGCTATGGCTACACCTTC
. TRBJ1-2 18 TRBV24-1 TRBD1 CATSDSGGGTEYRRGYTF TGTGCCACCAGTGATTCGGGAGGGGGGACAGAGTATCGTCGTGGCTACACCTTC
few TRBJ1-3 14 TRBV5-1 . CASSLAGYANTIYF TGCGCCAGCAGCTTGGCGGGGTATGCCAACACCATATATTTT
. TRBJ2-3 11 TRBV11-2 . CASSLTDTQYF TGTGCCAGCAGCCTCACAGATACGCAGTATTTT
. TRBJ1-2 11 TRBV29-1 . CSVRTDYGYTF TGCAGCGTCCGGACAGACTATGGCTACACCTTC
. TRBJ1-5 18 TRBV28 TRBD1 CASTGKTGARRSNQPQHF TGTGCCAGCACCGGTAAGACAGGGGCCAGACGTAGCAATCAGCCCCAGCATTTT
. TRBJ1-2 14 TRBV5-8 TRBD1 CASDSGQGGTGYTF TGTGCCAGCGATAGTGGACAGGGGGGTACCGGCTACACCTTC
once TRBJ2-1 13 TRBV12-3/TRBV12-4 . CASSSGLTDEQFF TGTGCCAGCAGTTCCGGACTTACCGATGAGCAGTTCTTC
. TRBJ1-1 11 TRBV6-5 . CASSSSDRAFF .
. TRBJ2-1 17 TRBV13 . CASSFTALLYTQNEQFF TGTGCCAGCAGCTTTACCGCTCTCCTTTACACACAGAATGAGCAGTTCTTC
. TRBJ2-1 15 TRBV3-1/TRBV3-2 TRBD1 CASSQSTGGYNEQFF TGTGCCAGCAGCCAAAGCACAGGGGGGTACAATGAGCAGTTCTTC
. TRBJ1-6 14 TRBV6-5 TRBD1 CATQDRGDNSPLHF TGTGCCACCCAGGACAGGGGTGATAATTCACCCCTCCACTTT
. TRBJ1-1 14 TRBV7-2 . CASSFPTGFSEAFF TGTGCCAGCAGCTTCCCAACAGGGTTCTCTGAAGCTTTCTTT
once TRBJ2-3 15 TRBV28 TRBD1 CASNRRDRDTDTQYF TGTGCCAGCAACCGCCGGGACAGGGACACAGATACGCAGTATTTT
. TRBJ1-2 15 TRBV6-1 . CASSEARYYNYGYTF TGTGCCAGCAGTGAAGCTAGGTACTACAACTATGGCTACACCTTC
. TRBJ1-1 13 TRBV19 . CASSKEGNTEAFF TGTGCCAGTAGTAAGGAGGGGAACACTGAAGCTTTCTTT
. TRBJ2-5 16 TRBV10-2 TRBD2 CASSEGLAGGQETQYF TGCGCCAGCAGTGAGGGACTAGCGGGGGGACAAGAGACCCAGTACTTC
. TRBJ2-7 16 TRBV7-8 . CASSQRPTTLSYEQYF TGTGCCAGCAGCCAGCGACCGACTACCCTCTCCTACGAGCAGTACTTC
. TRBJ1-3 13 TRBV12-3/TRBV12-4 . CASSYNSGNTIYF TGTGCCAGCAGTTATAACAGCGGAAACACCATATATTTT
. TRBJ1-1 15 TRBV3-1/TRBV3-2 . CASSPSRTIPAEAFF TGTGCCAGCAGCCCCTCCCGGACAATCCCCGCTGAAGCTTTCTTT
. TRBJ1-6 14 TRBV19 . CASNVGRVGSPLHF TGTGCCAGTAACGTTGGCAGGGTGGGCTCACCCCTCCACTTT
. TRBJ2-2 15 TRBV5-1 . CASRGGQSNTGELFF TGCGCCAGCAGGGGTGGGCAGTCGAACACCGGGGAGCTGTTTTTT
. TRBJ1-1 17 TRBV5-1 . CASSLFGPRGVETEAFF TGCGCCAGCAGCTTATTCGGACCCCGGGGAGTGGAAACTGAAGCTTTCTTT
. TRBJ1-1 14 TRBV6-5 . CAVLSAGIGTEAFF TGTGCCGTTCTCTCTGCGGGGATCGGCACTGAAGCTTTCTTT
few TRBJ1-6 17 TRBV4-1 TRBD1 CASSQEGGGQGNSPLHF TGCGCCAGCAGCCAAGAAGGGGGGGGACAGGGCAATTCACCCCTCCACTTT
. TRBJ2-3 16 TRBV4-1 . CASSQEWGGLRDTQYF TGCGCCAGCAGCCAAGAGTGGGGAGGCCTGAGGGATACGCAGTATTTT
. TRBJ1-5 13 TRBV30 TRBD1 CALDRGPYQPQHF TGTGCCTTGGACAGGGGACCCTATCAGCCCCAGCATTTT
. TRBJ2-1 16 TRBV7-2 TRBD2 CASSLAWRGGYNEQFF TGTGCCAGCAGCTTAGCCTGGCGGGGGGGCTACAATGAGCAGTTCTTC
. TRBJ1-1 16 TRBV5-1 . CASSLGGGSGNTEAFF TGCGCCAGCAGCTTGGGGGGAGGATCCGGTAACACTGAAGCTTTCTTT